This record covers a single T cell receptor beta chain. The specificity of this receptor is unknown. No per-base quality is available; no much larger clone lies one base away. The CDR3 starts with the cysteine, ends with the phenylalanine, and has 17 residues. Left in the record is the CDR3 DNA by itself, 51 bases read in frame from the first base. Here V drops 1 base and J drops 4 bases, and the junction holds 10 bases not matched to any gene. According to the germline V gene (reference sequence), CDR1 reads LNHDA and CDR2 reads SQIVND. The sample is drawn from a study of blood T cell repertoires in COVID-19 (dated by TCRdb to about 2020). Some background on the complete study: Samples from collaborators originated in the United States, Italy and Spain and spanned both the acute and convalescent phases of COVID-19. The material from the prospective study consisted of cDNA or gDNA derived from T cells, B-cell-depleted T cells, or PBMCs. The dataset comprised deeply sampled blood TCRbeta repertoires from subjects exposed to, actively infected with, or recovered from COVID-19. The repertoires were released in a freely available public database meant as a resource for research on the immune response to SARS-CoV-2. The samples were drawn from the first 160 participants of the ongoing ImmuneRACE study and from 1,254 subjects provided by 6 global collaborators. Sample metadata almost always included a de-identified subject ID, COVID-19 status, age in years and sex. HLA class I and class II types, where available, came from metadata supplied by the sample provider rather than from assay-based typing. Results the study describes overall, beyond this receptor: Clinical and demographic metadata were provided uncurated, with the amount varying by source and participant.

TCRbeta CDR3 regions were amplified from genomic DNA using the immunoSEQ Assay, a bias-controlled multiplex PCR. As for the authors' bioinformatics: The number of nucleated cells in each sample was estimated by amplification of reference gene primers within the assay. To quantify the absolute abundance of each unique TCRbeta CDR3 rearrangement, sequence reads were collapsed and filtered. For each sample, productive Simpson clonality was calculated by taking the square root of Simpson's diversity index across productive rearrangements. As stored in TCRdb, this immuneACCESS dataset retains in-frame rearrangements with V and J assigned. A fraction of the clones does not appear; measured against another copy, unresolved V genes explain less than half of the discrepancy, and the remainder lacks a known reason. V, J and clone size are taken as reported in that table, and D and trimming were inferred from the DNA itself. The sample table holds 37,000 or so clones, of which roughly 90% were seen once. The leading ten clones occupy approximately 12% of the sample.

Whole blood was collected in K2EDTA tubes by collaborating institutions according to the institutions' own protocols. Collaborator samples were shipped for TCRbeta analysis as frozen whole blood, isolated PBMCs, or DNA extracted from either sample type. The specimen was peripheral blood. This chain is built from TRBV19 and TRBJ2-3, with 8 bases matching TRBD1. The source is a man aged 55 to 70 with active COVID-19. The CDR3 loop reads CASSIARDRTGPDTQYF. The DNA sequence is given as TGTGCCAGTAGTATAGCCCGGGACAGGACCGGGCCAGATACGCAGTATTTT.